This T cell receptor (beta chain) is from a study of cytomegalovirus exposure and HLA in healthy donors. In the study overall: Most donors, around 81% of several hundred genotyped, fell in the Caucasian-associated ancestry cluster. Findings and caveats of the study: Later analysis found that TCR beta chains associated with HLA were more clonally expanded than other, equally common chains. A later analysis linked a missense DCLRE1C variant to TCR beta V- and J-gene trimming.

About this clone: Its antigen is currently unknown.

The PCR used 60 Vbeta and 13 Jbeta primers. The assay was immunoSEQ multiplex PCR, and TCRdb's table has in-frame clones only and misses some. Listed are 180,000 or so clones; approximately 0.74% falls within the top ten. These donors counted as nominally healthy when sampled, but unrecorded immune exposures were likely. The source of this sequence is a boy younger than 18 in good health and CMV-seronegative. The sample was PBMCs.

CDR3 sequence reads: CASSLRIQETQYF. The CDR3 DNA is TGTGCCAGCAGCTTGCGGATCCAAGAGACCCAGTACTTC. The V call is TRBV7-3, the J call TRBJ2-5; unclear D gene. CDR3 length: 13 amino acids. Germline values: CDR1 SGHTA, CDR2 FQGTGA. With 3 bases removed from V and 1 base from J, the gap between germline ends came to 6 bases.